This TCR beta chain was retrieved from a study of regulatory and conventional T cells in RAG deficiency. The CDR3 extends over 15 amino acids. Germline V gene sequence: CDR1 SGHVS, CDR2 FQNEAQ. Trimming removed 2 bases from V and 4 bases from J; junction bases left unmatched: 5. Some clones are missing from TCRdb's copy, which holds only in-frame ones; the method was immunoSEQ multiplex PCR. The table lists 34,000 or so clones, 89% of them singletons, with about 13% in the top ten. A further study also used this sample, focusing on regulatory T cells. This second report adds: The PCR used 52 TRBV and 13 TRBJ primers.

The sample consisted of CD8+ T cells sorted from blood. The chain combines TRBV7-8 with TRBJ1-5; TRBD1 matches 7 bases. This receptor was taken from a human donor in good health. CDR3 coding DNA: TGTGCCAGCAGCTTACTTCAGGGGGGGAATCAGCCCCAGCATTTT. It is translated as CASSLLQGGNQPQHF.